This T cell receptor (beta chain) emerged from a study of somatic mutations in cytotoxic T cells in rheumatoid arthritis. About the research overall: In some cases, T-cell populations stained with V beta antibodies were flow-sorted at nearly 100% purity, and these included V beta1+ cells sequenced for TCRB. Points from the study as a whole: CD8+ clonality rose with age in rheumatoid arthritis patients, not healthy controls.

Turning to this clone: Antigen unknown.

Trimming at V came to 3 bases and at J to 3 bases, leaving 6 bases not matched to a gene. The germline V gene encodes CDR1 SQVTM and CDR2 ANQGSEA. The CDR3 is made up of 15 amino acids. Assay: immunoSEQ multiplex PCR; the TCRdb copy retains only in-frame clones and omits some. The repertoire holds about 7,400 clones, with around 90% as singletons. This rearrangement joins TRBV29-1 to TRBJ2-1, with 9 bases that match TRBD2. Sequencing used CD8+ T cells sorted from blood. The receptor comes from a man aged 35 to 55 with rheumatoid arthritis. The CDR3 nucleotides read TGCAGCGTTGAGGCTAGCGGGGTTAGCTACAATGAGCAGTTCTTC. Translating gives CSVEASGVSYNEQFF.